These T cell receptor beta chains were read from a single sample in a study of identical twins. Via MiXCR, TCRdb re-called the 5' RACE reads, giving one row per CDR3 protein. The sample carries 640,000 or so distinct CDR3 sequences, 6% to 6.5% recorded once. Material: naive T cells sorted from blood. The receptors stem from a man between 18 and 29 years old in good health. Both conserved end residues are trimmed from each CDR3. Each record gives: clone size, V gene, CDR3 length, CDR3 protein. The size field is filled for only some rows; it gives once, few, many or a size class.

-,TRBV5-1,13,ASTRTSGKGETQY
many,TRBV5-1,14,ASSTGLAGSYNEQF
-,TRBV12-3/TRBV12-4,13,ASRRTGFGANVLT
many,TRBV5-1,14,ASSLGPTGGNEKLF
few,TRBV5-1,13,ASSTGGGNTGELF
many,TRBV29-1,13,SVAVQDPFSDTQY
few,TRBV29-1,13,SVEGSEGPDNEQF
many,TRBV5-4,13,ASSYRQGGDSEQF
many,TRBV10-3,15,AISAFQLAGGADTQY
-,TRBV6-1,10,ASKDGNTEAF
few,TRBV7-9,15,ASSRGRGRSDGTEAF
few,TRBV28,16,ASSPLTGVGSGANVLT
few,TRBV7-8,12,ASSLRTASYEQY
many,TRBV4-1,13,ASSQDRVGVAEAF
few,TRBV29-1,13,SVVGGGTKNTEAF
many,TRBV5-1,12,ASSLNTMNTEAF
many,TRBV28,11,ASSFQGREEQY
many,TRBV14,14,ASSAGTGFLTDTQY
few,TRBV5-1,14,ASSPDYGAGGTEQF
-,TRBV28,16,ASSFPRGRGSFYNEQF
-,TRBV2,14,ASRGSPRAGVYEQY
many,TRBV12-3/TRBV12-4,12,ASSPPESADTQY
few,TRBV27,14,ASSLGTALLNTEAF
many,TRBV20-1,12,SAPLAILNTEAF
many,TRBV5-1,14,ASSLVAQSDTGELF
few,TRBV2,9,ASSWGYTQY
few,TRBV5-1,11,ASSLDPGGEQF
few,TRBV14,11,ASSRLEGGELF
many,TRBV15,11,ATSKVVGETQY
-,TRBV19,12,ASSTHGDSYEQY
many,TRBV3-1,12,ASSQVGGSYEQY
few,TRBV9,14,ASSGGAGLAKNIQY
few,TRBV20-1,11,SARVAGQETQY
-,TRBV11-2,13,ASSLRRETTDTQY
many,TRBV5-1,13,ASSEGAGMNTEAF
many,TRBV5-1,11,ASSEEVTDTQY
many,TRBV29-1,12,SAERTGEKVEAF
few,TRBV30,12,AWGSGTGLYEQY
many,TRBV4-2,14,ASSQTAVRSNQPQH
many,TRBV6-1,12,ATTPGLAYNEQF
many,TRBV12-3/TRBV12-4,14,ASASLGGANTGELF
-,TRBV12-3/TRBV12-4,14,ASSPGRLAGLNEQF
many,TRBV10-3,14,AISEPRAGNDDEQF
-,TRBV5-4,12,ASGVASVPYEQY
-,TRBV12-3/TRBV12-4,10,ASSLSGSGGF
many,TRBV24-1,16,ATSDQPQLAGDIDTQY
many,TRBV5-1,12,ASSRGQGLYEQY
-,TRBV4-1,16,ASSRGLSLAGGSDTQY
many,TRBV25-1,10,ASSELDNEQF
few,TRBV21-1,13,ASSMIDATNEKLF
few,TRBV6-5,12,ASSSGPGGNTIY
-,TRBV5-1,10,ASSLGGGKLF
-,TRBV6-5,11,ASSYSTRNEQF